The TCR beta chain under discussion was sequenced for a study of OX40 agonist ivuxolimab in advanced cancers. Study-level information: The drug used for patients, ivuxolimab, was an agonistic anti-OX40 (CD134) antibody.

Any history of autoimmune disease or systemic immunosuppression disqualified patients. Sampled blood was obtained at baseline, cycle 4 day 1, and cycle 7 day 1. Profiling relied on immunoSEQ multiplex PCR, and the TCRdb table lists in-frame clones only, not all of them. The profile covers 95,000 to 150,000 clones, with around 92% appearing a single time and 0.8% to 1% taken by the ten largest. The germline CDR1 and CDR2 sequences are SGDLS and YYNGEE. CDR3 length: 18 amino acids. Trimming cost V 4 bases and J 2 bases, with 23 bases left between them. The specimen was CD4+ or CD8+ T cells sorted from blood, collected in a trial of the OX40 agonist ivuxolimab. The J gene is TRBJ2-3, the V gene TRBV9, with a possible D match to TRBD2 (5 bases). This receptor was obtained from an adult with an advanced solid tumor such as melanoma, head and neck, liver or kidney cancer. CDR3 in amino acids: CASSLQDPGSYYTDTQYF. The DNA of the CDR3 is TGTGCCAGCAGCCTCCAGGACCCGGGATCCTATTACACAGATACGCAGTATTTT.